These T cell receptor beta chains were read from a single sample in a study of blood T cell repertoires in COVID-19. TCRdb keeps only in-frame clones here, not all; method: immunoSEQ multiplex PCR. Among about 200,000 clones listed, more than 75% were seen once. Sequenced sample: peripheral blood. These receptors were taken from a woman aged 40-49 years with COVID-19, enrolled during active disease. The CDR3 runs from the conserved cysteine through the conserved F or W. D genes are given only for firm matches. Rows give clone size only sometimes, using once, few, many, or a class for an expanded clone.

cdr3_length | j_call | v_call | clone_size | d_call | cdr3_aa | cdr3_nt
14 | TRBJ1-2 | TRBV11-1 | - | - | CASTPVRANYGYTF | TGTGCCAGCACCCCGGTGCGGGCTAACTATGGCTACACCTTC
18 | TRBJ2-2 | TRBV6-2/TRBV6-3 | - | TRBD2 | CASSYPVSAGVNTGELFF | TGTGCCAGCAGTTACCCCGTATCGGCGGGGGTTAACACCGGGGAGCTGTTTTTT
16 | TRBJ2-7 | TRBV7-2 | - | - | CASSPTGPLRSYEQYF | TGTGCCAGCAGCCCTACTGGGCCCCTGAGATCCTACGAGCAGTACTTC
14 | TRBJ1-6 | TRBV7-8 | - | - | CASSPLSVGSPLHF | TGTGCCAGCTCCCCCCTAAGCGTTGGCTCACCCCTCCACTTT
14 | TRBJ1-6 | TRBV11-2 | - | TRBD1 | CASSSRDSNSPLHF | TGTGCCAGCAGCTCTCGGGACAGTAATTCACCCCTCCACTTT
14 | TRBJ2-5 | TRBV29-1 | - | TRBD2 | CSVVRSSGRAPQYF | TGCAGCGTTGTTCGGTCTAGCGGGAGGGCCCCCCAGTACTTC
13 | TRBJ1-2 | TRBV3-1/TRBV3-2 | once | TRBD1 | CASSYRQGHGYTF | TGTGCCAGCAGCTACAGACAGGGCCATGGCTACACCTTC
13 | TRBJ2-6 | TRBV7-3 | once | - | CASSYYGANVLTF | TGTGCCAGCAGTTATTATGGGGCCAACGTCCTGACTTTC
20 | TRBJ2-3 | TRBV4-2 | few | TRBD2 | CASSQDLEAGGLGLRDTQYF | TGTGCCAGCAGCCAAGATTTGGAGGCGGGGGGGCTTGGACTGAGGGATACGCAGTATTTT
15 | TRBJ2-7 | TRBV11-2 | - | - | CASSLKIMSSYEQYF | TGTGCCAGCAGCTTAAAGATTATGAGCTCCTACGAGCAGTACTTC
15 | TRBJ1-2 | TRBV30 | - | - | CAWRSGTRPGGGYTF | TGTGCCTGGAGATCAGGGACCCGCCCGGGGGGAGGCTACACCTTC
11 | TRBJ2-5 | TRBV2 | - | - | CASRATETQYF | TGTGCCAGCAGGGCCACAGAGACCCAGTACTTC
19 | TRBJ1-2 | TRBV2 | - | TRBD1 | CASSWGSGTGVLLNYGYTF | TGTGCCAGCAGTTGGGGGTCGGGGACAGGGGTTCTCCTGAACTATGGCTACACCTTC
15 | TRBJ2-7 | TRBV5-8 | - | TRBD2 | CASSVGTSRLDEQYF | TGTGCCAGCAGCGTTGGGACTAGCAGATTAGACGAGCAGTACTTC
14 | TRBJ1-1 | TRBV6-2/TRBV6-3 | - | TRBD1 | CASSPGTGRTEAFF | TGTGCCAGCAGTCCCGGGACAGGGCGGACTGAAGCTTTCTTT
14 | TRBJ2-7 | TRBV18 | - | - | CASSPPEGVYEQYF | TGTGCCAGCTCCCCTCCCGAGGGAGTCTACGAGCAGTACTTC
15 | TRBJ2-7 | TRBV18 | few | TRBD1 | CASSPGQGTPYEQYF | TGTGCCAGCTCCCCAGGACAGGGAACCCCCTACGAGCAGTACTTC
16 | TRBJ2-4 | TRBV7-9 | - | - | CASSPPGRAAKNIQYF | TGTGCCAGCAGCCCCCCTGGGCGGGCAGCCAAAAACATTCAGTACTTC
16 | TRBJ2-7 | TRBV5-6 | - | TRBD2 | CASSLKSGGILDEQYF | TGTGCCAGCAGCTTGAAATCGGGGGGTATTCTCGACGAGCAGTACTTC
17 | TRBJ2-1 | TRBV11-3 | - | TRBD2 | CASSWGVGGSAYNEQFF | TGTGCCAGCAGCTGGGGAGTGGGCGGGAGTGCCTACAATGAGCAGTTCTTC
11 | TRBJ2-1 | TRBV6-5 | - | - | CASSRLDEQFF | TGTGCCAGCAGCCGACTCGATGAGCAGTTCTTC
15 | TRBJ1-5 | TRBV9 | - | TRBD1 | CASSVGQGGNQPQHF | TGTGCCAGCAGCGTCGGACAGGGGGGCAATCAGCCCCAGCATTTT
14 | TRBJ2-7 | TRBV5-1 | - | - | CASSLEAPRDEQYF | TGCGCCAGCAGCTTGGAGGCCCCCAGGGACGAGCAGTACTTC
13 | TRBJ1-2 | TRBV9 | - | - | CASSVVAGDGYTF | TGTGCCAGCAGCGTAGTGGCAGGGGATGGCTACACCTTC
18 | TRBJ2-3 | TRBV11-2 | - | - | CASSLDVEERISTDTQYF | TGTGCCAGCAGCTTAGATGTCGAGGAAAGGATATCGACAGATACGCAGTATTTT
15 | TRBJ2-3 | TRBV3-1/TRBV3-2 | - | TRBD2 | CASKGLAASTDTQYF | TGTGCCAGCAAGGGACTAGCCGCTAGCACAGATACGCAGTATTTT
15 | TRBJ2-2 | TRBV7-9 | - | TRBD1 | CASSFRDRGTGELFF | TGTGCCAGCAGCTTCCGGGACAGGGGCACCGGGGAGCTGTTTTTT
15 | TRBJ2-1 | TRBV5-1 | - | TRBD2 | CASSLSGTGFNEQFF | TGCGCCAGCAGCTTGAGCGGGACCGGATTCAATGAGCAGTTCTTC
14 | TRBJ2-5 | TRBV30 | many | - | CAWSVGGARETQYF | TGTGCCTGGAGTGTGGGGGGGGCTAGGGAGACCCAGTACTTC
19 | TRBJ1-2 | TRBV5-6 | many | TRBD1 | CASSLETYERQGRAYGYTF | TGTGCCAGCAGCCTAGAAACTTATGAACGACAGGGTAGGGCCTATGGCTACACCTTC
14 | TRBJ1-1 | TRBV19 | - | - | CASRTGSPNTEAFF | TGTGCCAGTAGGACAGGCTCACCCAACACTGAAGCTTTCTTT
17 | TRBJ1-1 | TRBV14 | - | TRBD1 | CASSSGQFGRVNTEAFF | TGTGCCAGCAGTTCGGGACAGTTCGGACGGGTCAACACTGAAGCTTTCTTT
15 | TRBJ1-5 | TRBV18 | - | - | CASSPQGDRNQPQHF | TGTGCCAGCTCACCACAGGGGGATCGCAATCAGCCCCAGCATTTT
14 | TRBJ2-2 | TRBV18 | - | - | CASSRGQHTGELFF | TGTGCCAGCTCTCGCGGACAGCACACCGGGGAGCTGTTTTTT
13 | TRBJ1-2 | TRBV10-3 | - | - | CAISENGNYGYTF | TGTGCCATCAGTGAGAACGGTAACTATGGCTACACCTTC
14 | TRBJ1-3 | TRBV5-4 | - | TRBD1 | CASSNRGQENTIYF | TGTGCCAGCAGCAACAGGGGGCAGGAAAACACCATATATTTT
13 | TRBJ2-5 | TRBV29-1 | - | - | CSGGANKAETQYF | TGCAGCGGCGGGGCTAATAAAGCGGAGACCCAGTACTTC
15 | TRBJ2-3 | TRBV7-2 | - | TRBD1 | CASSLAGQGAGTQYF | TGTGCCAGCAGCTTAGCGGGACAGGGGGCCGGTACGCAGTATTTT
15 | TRBJ1-4 | TRBV5-4 | - | TRBD1 | CASSPRQGINEKLFF | TGTGCCAGCAGCCCCAGACAGGGAATTAATGAAAAACTGTTTTTT
15 | TRBJ1-2 | TRBV9 | - | - | CASSVAGFSNYGYTF | TGTGCCAGCAGCGTAGCAGGATTTTCTAACTATGGCTACACCTTC
14 | TRBJ1-2 | TRBV4-2 | once | - | CASSQLLEGEGYTF | TGTGCCAGCAGCCAACTTCTTGAAGGGGAAGGCTACACCTTC
16 | TRBJ2-3 | TRBV7-2 | - | TRBD2 | CASRTGTSASTDTQYF | TGTGCCAGCAGAACCGGGACTAGCGCAAGCACAGATACGCAGTATTTT
15 | TRBJ1-1 | TRBV4-1 | - | TRBD1 | CASSQTTGGYTEAFF | TGCGCCAGCAGCCAAACGACAGGGGGTTACACTGAAGCTTTCTTT
14 | TRBJ2-5 | TRBV7-3 | - | - | CASSPTGVQETQYF | TGTGCCAGCAGCCCAACCGGGGTCCAAGAGACCCAGTACTTC
14 | TRBJ1-2 | TRBV7-9 | - | TRBD1 | CASSPIPGGYGYTF | TGTGCCAGCAGTCCAATCCCAGGGGGGTATGGCTACACCTTC
17 | TRBJ2-1 | TRBV7-2 | - | TRBD2 | CASSPHPLAASYNEQFF | TGTGCCAGCAGCCCTCACCCCCTAGCGGCCTCCTACAATGAGCAGTTCTTC
14 | TRBJ1-5 | TRBV6-5 | - | - | CASRKGPEGQPQHF | TGTGCCAGCAGGAAGGGCCCCGAGGGTCAGCCCCAGCATTTT
17 | TRBJ1-1 | TRBV18 | - | - | CASSPMAGWSPNTEAFF | TGTGCCAGCTCACCAATGGCGGGGTGGTCCCCGAACACTGAAGCTTTCTTT
15 | TRBJ1-1 | TRBV4-3 | - | TRBD1 | CASSHGDRVDTEAFF | TGCGCCAGCAGCCATGGGGACAGGGTGGACACTGAAGCTTTCTTT
17 | TRBJ2-1 | TRBV9 | - | TRBD2 | CASSPGTSGRAYNEQFF | TGTGCCAGCAGCCCCGGGACTAGCGGCCGGGCATACAATGAGCAGTTCTTC
16 | TRBJ1-2 | TRBV7-9 | - | TRBD1 | CASSPSTGTGDYGYTF | TGTGCCAGCAGCCCCTCCACCGGGACAGGTGACTATGGCTACACCTTC